The 20 T cell receptor beta chains in this list originate from one sample, sequenced in a study of blood T cell repertoires in COVID-19. Using immunoSEQ multiplex PCR, the repertoire was profiled, and TCRdb retains in-frame clones only, with some absent. The profile shows 35,000 to 40,000 clones, approximately 81% of them singletons. The sample was peripheral blood. These receptor sequences come from a man in his 60s with COVID-19, enrolled during active disease.

The gene calls are TRBV5-8 and TRBJ2-5; D unclear. The CDR3 consists of 14 residues. The V end was cut by 3 bases, the J end by 5 bases, with 14 bases between. CDR1 is SGHTS, CDR2 YDEGEE, per germline. CDR3 sequence (DNA): TGTGCCAGCAGCTCCCGATTAGTGAGGGAGACCCAGTACTTC. This translates into CASSSRLVRETQYF.

This clone has just one count. The chain recombines TRBV15 with TRBJ1-5; possible D gene TRBD1, 5 bases. Germline CDR1 reads LNHNV; CDR2 reads YYDKDF (reference sequence). The CDR3 contains 15 residues. The V gene lost 3 bases and the J gene lost 3 bases, with 12 bases spanning the gap. CDR3 amino acids: CATSSRQSVNQPQHF. The DNA of the CDR3 is TGTGCCACCAGCAGTCGACAGAGTGTCAATCAGCCCCAGCATTTT.

The chain has TRBV9 and TRBJ1-2; 8 bases agree with TRBD1. Germline V gives CDR1 SGDLS, CDR2 YYNGEE. This CDR3 has 14 amino acids. The V segment lost 4 bases and the J segment 7 bases; nucleotides outside the gene matches: 9. CDR3 sequence reads: CASSPRTGTSGYTF. Here the CDR3 DNA reads TGTGCCAGCAGCCCCAGGACAGGGACTTCTGGCTACACCTTC.

The chain has TRBV28 and TRBJ1-4; the D gene is possibly TRBD1 (5 bases). Germline-derived CDR1 and CDR2 are MDHEN and SYDVKM. V dropped 7 bases and J dropped 4 bases, with 13 bases sitting between them. The CDR3 has 14 amino acids. The CDR3 loop reads CASTRWGVNEKLFF. The CDR3 nucleotides are TGTGCCAGCACTCGGTGGGGGGTTAATGAAAAACTGTTTTTT.

The chain uses TRBV7-2 and TRBJ1-5; TRBD1 might be the D (5 bases). This CDR3 has 12 residues. V lost 8 bases and J lost 6, with 11 bases in between. Per germline, CDR1 SGHTA and CDR2 FQGNSA. CDR3 residues: CASRRQGQPQHF. In DNA, the CDR3 is TGTGCCAGCCGAAGGCAGGGTCAGCCCCAGCATTTT.

The chain couples TRBV5-1 to TRBJ2-7, with TRBD1 identical over 10 bases. The CDR3 is 14 residues long. Per germline, CDR1 SGHRS and CDR2 YFSETQ. The ends lost 4 bases at V and 5 bases at J; junction bases unmatched: 6. The CDR3 sequence: CASSPTGGGDEQYF. DNA of the CDR3: TGCGCCAGCAGCCCGACAGGGGGCGGCGACGAGCAGTACTTC.

The chain couples TRBV28 to TRBJ2-7; 11 bases agree with TRBD2. Germline-derived CDR1 and CDR2 are MDHEN and SYDVKM. The V and J ends lost 5 bases and 3 bases, in that order; junction bases with no gene match: 6. The CDR3 runs to 15 residues. This CDR3 is CASSELAGGSYEQYF. The CDR3 DNA reads as TGTGCCAGCAGTGAGCTAGCGGGAGGTAGCTACGAGCAGTACTTC.

This chain connects TRBV28 to TRBJ1-1; weak D call: TRBD1 (5 bases). CDR1 is MDHEN and CDR2 is SYDVKM in the germline V gene. Trimming stripped 4 bases from V and 1 base from J, with 13 bases between. CDR3 length: 15 amino acids. DNA of the CDR3: TGTGCCAGCAGTTCTAACAACGGACAGAACACTGAAGCTTTCTTT. Amino acids: CASSSNNGQNTEAFF.

The rearrangement joins TRBV6-5 to TRBJ1-2, with 11 bases aligning to TRBD1. V trimming: 6 bases; J trimming: 2 bases; junction bases outside the gene matches: 5. Germline lookup yields CDR1 MNHEY and CDR2 SVGAGI. The CDR3 length is 15 residues. As DNA, the CDR3 is TGTGCCAGCAGCCAAGGGGACAGGGGGAACTATGGCTACACCTTC. Protein product: CASSQGDRGNYGYTF.

The chain combines TRBV6-2 or TRBV6-3 with TRBJ2-5; tentatively, D is TRBD2 (6 bases). The V and J ends lost 2 bases and 0 bases respectively, with 19 bases between them. Per germline, CDR1 MNHEY and CDR2 SVGEGT. The CDR3 is 18 residues long. CDR3 residues: CASSYPLFKPGDQETQYF. In DNA, the CDR3 is TGTGCCAGCAGTTACCCCCTTTTCAAGCCGGGAGACCAAGAGACCCAGTACTTC.

This CDR3 is CASSMGRQKLFF. The CDR3 DNA reads TGTGCCAGCAGTATGGGCCGGCAAAAACTGTTTTTT. The V gene is TRBV2, the J gene TRBJ1-4; no reliable D call. V lost 5 bases and J 9 bases, leaving 10 bases between the germline ends. Germline V lookup: CDR1 SNHLY, CDR2 FYNNEI. This CDR3 is 12 amino acids long.

This clone was detected only a few times. This chain joins TRBV11-2 and TRBJ1-1; possibly TRBD1 for D (5 bases). Germline CDR1 is SGHAT and CDR2 is FQNNGV. The V end lost 5 bases, the J end lost 6 bases, and 13 bases lay between the germline ends. The CDR3 is 13 residues long. CDR3 sequence reads: CASSVRVPPEAFF. The CDR3 nucleotides are TGTGCCAGCAGCGTCAGGGTTCCGCCTGAAGCTTTCTTT.

The chain joins TRBV4-2 to TRBJ1-2; 9 nucleotides line up with TRBD1. This CDR3 is 15 amino acids long. Germline assignment: CDR1 LGHNA and CDR2 YNFKEQ. J gave up 8 bases and V 0 bases, and 7 bases lay outside the gene matches. The CDR3 spells CASSQEAGQGGGYTF. The CDR3 DNA reads as TGTGCCAGCAGCCAAGAGGCGGGACAGGGTGGGGGCTACACCTTC.

V and J are TRBV27 and TRBJ1-1; D possibly corresponds to TRBD1 (5 bases). In germline, CDR1 is MNHEY, CDR2 SMNVEV (reference sequence). The CDR3 runs 16 residues. Trimming stripped 2 bases from V and 4 bases from J, with 17 bases between. The CDR3 reads CASSLMSPGRSTEAFF. CDR3 nucleotides: TGTGCCAGCAGTTTAATGTCTCCAGGGCGATCCACTGAAGCTTTCTTT.

This clone was seen only a few times. This chain uses TRBV5-5 with TRBJ1-6; a weak D match, TRBD1 (5 bases). From germline, CDR1 is SGHKS and CDR2 YYEKEE (reference sequence). The CDR3 has 17 residues. Trimming removed 2 bases from V and 0 bases from J, with 12 bases in between. CDR3 residues: CASSFQGPSSYNSPLHF. In DNA, the CDR3 is TGTGCCAGCAGCTTTCAGGGCCCTAGCTCCTATAATTCACCCCTCCACTTT.

The V call is TRBV7-2, the J call TRBJ1-5; TRBD1 might be the D (5 bases). The CDR3 length is 15 residues. V was pared by 3 bases and J by 2 bases, with 11 bases between. The germline CDR1 and CDR2 sequences are SGHTA and FQGNSA. CDR3 in DNA: TGTGCCAGCAGCTTGGTGACGGGGGGCAATCAGCCCCAGCATTTT. Amino acid sequence: CASSLVTGGNQPQHF.

The V gene is TRBV5-1, the J gene TRBJ2-6; TRBD1 matches 8 bases. Unmatched junction bases numbered 9, after V lost 3 bases and J lost 1 base. The CDR3 consists of 18 residues. Germline V lookup: CDR1 SGHRS, CDR2 YFSETQ. CDR3 nucleotides: TGCGCCAGCAGCTGGGGACAGGAGTCGAGGTCTGGGGCCAACGTCCTGACTTTC. This translates into CASSWGQESRSGANVLTF.

V and J are TRBV3-1 (or the pseudogene TRBV3-2) and TRBJ2-5, with D possibly being TRBD2 (5 bases). This CDR3 is 18 amino acids long. Germline values: CDR1 LGHDT, CDR2 YNNKEL (reference sequence). V lost 0 bases to trimming and J lost 3 bases, with 20 bases between them. The DNA of the CDR3 is TGTGCCAGCAGCCAAGATCCGGTAGTATCTAGCAGAAAAGAGACCCAGTACTTC. It is translated as CASSQDPVVSSRKETQYF.

This clone showed up just a few times. This sample also contains other DNA sequences that code for the same CDR3. J is TRBJ2-7 and V is TRBV5-1; 11 bases are a match to TRBD1. V lost 4 bases to trimming and J lost 4 bases; unmatched junction nucleotides: 4. Germline V gene lookup returns CDR1 SGHRS and CDR2 YFSETQ. The CDR3 consists of 14 residues. The CDR3 loop is CASSPGQGAYEQYF. Written as DNA, the CDR3 is TGCGCCAGCAGCCCCGGACAGGGGGCTTACGAGCAGTACTTC.

As concerns this clone: The sample has other DNA sequences that encode this CDR3 too. The V gene is TRBV28, the J gene TRBJ1-3, with D perhaps matching TRBD1 (6 bases). Trimming removed 2 bases at V and 3 bases at J, with 8 bases between. Per germline, CDR1 MDHEN and CDR2 SYDVKM. The CDR3 loop spans 14 amino acids. CDR3 sequence (DNA): TGTGCCAGCAGTTTAACAGGGTATGGAAACACCATATATTTT. Residues: CASSLTGYGNTIYF.